This TCR beta chain was recovered during a study of blood T cell dynamics during melanoma immunotherapy. General study findings and limits: The study could not tell melanoma-specific clones from general immune activation.

Method: immunoSEQ multiplex PCR; TCRdb's copy keeps in-frame clones and lacks some. In the table there are some 7,200 clones, 84% of which are singletons. Time point noted: pre-treatment baseline. One draw preceded checkpoint blockade; another followed its first cycle at week 3. Apart from two fast progressors, RECIST 1.1 response was judged 12 weeks post-infusion. Per germline, CDR1 SGHNT and CDR2 YYREEE (reference sequence). V gave up 1 base and J gave up 9 bases, with 17 bases separating them. The CDR3 contains 15 residues. On this clone: No antigen is known for it.

V gene TRBV5-4 combines with J gene TRBJ2-1; D is uncertain. The input for sequencing was blood, taken from a patient treated with checkpoint blockade. This TCR derives from a human donor with melanoma. CDR3 sequence reads: CASSLSATHSTEQFF. The DNA for the CDR3 is TGTGCCAGCAGCTTGTCCGCGACTCATTCCACTGAGCAGTTCTTC.